What follows are 6 T cell receptor beta chains derived from one specimen sequenced in a study of sequential checkpoint blockade in melanoma. Noted treatment: randomized to nivolumab then ipilimumab (arm A) or the reverse (arm B). Clones were sequenced by immunoSEQ multiplex PCR, and TCRdb holds only the in-frame ones, with some missing. The repertoire consists of tens of thousands of clones, with about four fifths occurring once and the leading ten covering 9.5% to 13%. Sequenced here: CD8+ T cells sorted from blood (inferred from file names), sampled from a patient given nivolumab and ipilimumab in sequence. Every receptor here comes from a human donor with melanoma.

The chain is built from TRBV7-2 and TRBJ1-2; D uncertain. V lost 1 base to trimming and J lost 2 bases, with 20 bases between them. Germline values: CDR1 SGHTA, CDR2 FQGNSA. The CDR3 consists of 18 residues. CDR3 sequence reads: CASSLGYGGSAPNYGYTF. Written as DNA, the CDR3 is TGTGCCAGCAGCTTAGGTTACGGCGGTAGCGCTCCAAACTATGGCTACACCTTC.

This CDR3 is CASRVEGQGGTEAFF. The CDR3 DNA is TGTGCCAGCAGGGTAGAAGGACAGGGAGGCACTGAAGCTTTCTTT. The genes are TRBV6-4 and TRBJ1-1; 8 bases align to TRBD1. Per germline, CDR1 MRHNA and CDR2 SNTAGT. CDR3 length: 15 residues. Losses at the gene ends were 6 bases for V and 4 bases for J; bases not matched to a gene: 10.

The V call is TRBV28, the J call TRBJ1-5; D remains unclear. The CDR3 has 12 amino acids. Per germline, CDR1 MDHEN and CDR2 SYDVKM. V shed 7 bases and J shed 7 bases, with 11 bases lying between them. This CDR3 reads CASTVGRQPQHF. The CDR3 nucleotides are TGTGCCAGCACCGTGGGGAGGCAGCCCCAGCATTTT.

This sequence joins TRBV18 and TRBJ1-2; 10 bases align to TRBD1. Germline values: CDR1 KGHSH, CDR2 LQKENI. V trimming: 3 bases; J trimming: 2 bases; junction bases outside the gene matches: 0. The CDR3 has 14 amino acids. CDR3 bases: TGTGCCAGCTCACCGGACAGGGGGAACTATGGCTACACCTTC. Encoded protein: CASSPDRGNYGYTF. Full variable domain (missing parts from reference TRBV18 and TRBJ1-2): NAGVMQNPRHLVRRRGQEARLRCSPMKGHSHVYWYRQLPEEGLKFMVYLQKENIIDESGMPKERFSAEFPKEGPSILRIQQVVRGDSAAYFCASSPDRGNYGYTFGSGTRLTVV.

The chain links TRBV6-6 to TRBJ2-7; 8 bases are a match to TRBD2. CDR1 and CDR2 (germline): MNHNY, SVGAGI (reference sequence). The CDR3 has 16 amino acids. J lost 3 bases, V lost 4 bases, and 11 bases had no gene match. DNA for the CDR3: TGTGCCAGCAGTTCACGTCCGGGACTAGAGATCTACGAGCAGTACTTC. Its protein product is CASSSRPGLEIYEQYF.

The chain employs TRBV28 and TRBJ2-5; 16 bases line up with TRBD2. Germline-derived CDR1 and CDR2 are MDHEN and SYDVKM. Trimming at V came to 5 bases and at J to 5 bases, leaving 11 bases not matched to a gene. CDR3 length: 18 amino acids. The CDR3 region has the DNA TGTGCCAGCAGTCCGACGGGACTAGCGGGAGGGGGCAGGGAGACCCAGTACTTC. Translation: CASSPTGLAGGGRETQYF.